This T cell receptor beta chain was sequenced for a study of response to subunit inactivated influenza vaccine. This clonotype came up a few times. One entry per CDR3 protein results from TCRdb running MiXCR on the RT-PCR reads. Of about 540,000 distinct CDR3 sequences listed, 20% to 25% are singletons. This CDR3 has 14 residues. V lost 6 bases, J lost 2 bases, and 5 bases stayed unmatched. Germline CDR1 and CDR2: DFQATT and SNEGSKA (reference sequence). This sample was also put to use in a study of T cells expressing NK-cell markers. That source notes: 5'RACE template switching built TCR beta cDNA with unique molecular identifiers. CD3+CD56+NKG2C+, CD3+CD56+NKG2C- and CD3+CD56-NKG2C+ T cells, once sorted, supplied the TCR beta repertoires. For about six donors, the dominant NKG2C+ clonotypes made up about 1.0-7.0% of their CD8+ T cells.

The sequence was collected from a man aged 50-59 years who received an inactivated influenza vaccine. This material consisted of CD4+ T cells sorted from PBMCs, taken roughly 12 days after vaccination. The V gene is TRBV20-1, the J gene TRBJ2-3; 10 bases agree with TRBD2. CDR3 sequence: CSAQRGGHTDTQYF. The CDR3 coding sequence is TGCAGTGCACAGCGGGGGGGACACACAGATACGCAGTATTTT.